This entry is about one TCR beta chain. The sample originates from a study of shared clonotypes between healthy human individuals. V lost 3 bases to trimming and J lost 5 bases; unmatched junction nucleotides: 3. The CDR3 loop spans 13 amino acids. Germline V gene data show CDR1 as SNHLY and CDR2 as FYNNEI. Assay execution proceeded at the deep level. When replicate PCRs were run on unsorted PBMC, they used roughly 280 ng DNA, around 30,000 T cell genomes. Per the original methods: With immunoSEQ giving junction-only sequences and no quality scores, filtering differed. Profiled with immunoSEQ multiplex PCR; TCRdb holds only in-frame clones, not every one. That table gives V, J and clone size, and the DNA gave D and trimming. The sample records more than 450,000 clones, less than 85% being singletons.

The chain has TRBV2 and TRBJ2-5; 7 positions agree with TRBD2. The source is a woman aged 40 to 50 in good health. Some clones in this sample may be carry-over from other donors' samples. Sequenced input: PBMCs. DNA for the CDR3: TGTGCCAGCAGTGAGGGAGGGATGGAGACCCAGTACTTC. Translation: CASSEGGMETQYF. The full variable domain, rest sourced from reference TRBV2 and TRBJ2-5, is EPEVTQTPSHQVTQMGQEVILRCVPISNHLYFYWYRQILGQKVEFLVSFYNNEISEKSEIFDDQFSVERPDGSNFTLKIRSTKLEDSAMYFCASSEGGMETQYFGPGTRLLVL.